This TCR beta chain was recovered during a study of cytomegalovirus exposure and HLA in healthy donors. Study at large: Membership in the Caucasian-associated ancestry cluster was found for 75% to 85% of nearly 400 genotyped donors.

The CDR3 consists of 19 residues. The V gene lost 3 bases and the J gene lost 1 base, with 24 bases spanning the gap. Germline values: CDR1 MNHNS, CDR2 SASEGT. The primer mix had 60 Vbeta and 13 Jbeta primers. Data came from immunoSEQ multiplex PCR; TCRdb stores just in-frame clones and leaves some out. Among 150,000 to 200,000 clones listed, nearly 80% were seen once. The chain uses TRBV6-1 and TRBJ1-2, with D perhaps TRBD1 (6 bases). The clonotype was recovered from a woman aged 25 to 39 in good health and CMV-seropositive. The sequenced sample was PBMCs. The CDR3 protein is CASSDQFAPWTENNYGYTF. For the CDR3, the DNA is TGTGCCAGCAGTGACCAGTTTGCTCCTTGGACAGAGAATAACTATGGCTACACCTTC.